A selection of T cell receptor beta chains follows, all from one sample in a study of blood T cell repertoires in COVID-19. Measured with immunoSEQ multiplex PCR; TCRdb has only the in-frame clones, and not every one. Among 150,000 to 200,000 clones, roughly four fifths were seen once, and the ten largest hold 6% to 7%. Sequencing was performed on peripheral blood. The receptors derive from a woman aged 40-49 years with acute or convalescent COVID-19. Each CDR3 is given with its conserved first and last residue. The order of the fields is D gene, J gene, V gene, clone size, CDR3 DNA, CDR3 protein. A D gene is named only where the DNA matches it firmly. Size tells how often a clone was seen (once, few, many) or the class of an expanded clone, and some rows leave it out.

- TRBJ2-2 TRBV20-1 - TGCAGTGCTAGTGGGCGGGTGGTAGGGACCGGGGAGCTGTTTTTT CSASGRVVGTGELFF
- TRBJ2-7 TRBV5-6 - TGTGCCAGCAGCTTGGTACGGACTACCTACGAGCAGTACTTC CASSLVRTTYEQYF
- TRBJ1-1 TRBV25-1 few TGTGCCAGCAGGCAGGGGTTCACTGAAGCTTTCTTT CASRQGFTEAFF
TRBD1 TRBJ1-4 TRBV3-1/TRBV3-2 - TGTGCCAGCAGCCACGCCGCAGGACAGGGGCAGGAAAAACTGTTTTTT CASSHAAGQGQEKLFF
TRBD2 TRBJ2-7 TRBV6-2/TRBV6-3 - TGTGCCAGCAGTTCGTTGACTAGCGGGAGGATCCACGAGCAGTACTTC CASSSLTSGRIHEQYF
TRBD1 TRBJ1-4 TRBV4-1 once TGCGCCAGCAGCCATAGGGGGCCCAATGAAAAACTGTTTTTT CASSHRGPNEKLFF
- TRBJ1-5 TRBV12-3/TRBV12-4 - TGTGCCAGCAGTTTCGGTGGGCCCCAGCATTTT CASSFGGPQHF
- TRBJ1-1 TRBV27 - TGTGCCAGCAGTTTAGGCGCAGGGTGGACCACTGAAGCTTTCTTT CASSLGAGWTTEAFF
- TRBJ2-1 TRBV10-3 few TGTGCCATCAGTTTGCATAGCGGTAGCTCCTACAATGAGCAGTTCTTC CAISLHSGSSYNEQFF
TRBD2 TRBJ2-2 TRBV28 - TGTGCCAGCAGTTTTAGCGGGAGAACCGGGGAGCTGTTTTTT CASSFSGRTGELFF
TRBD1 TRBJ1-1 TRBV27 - TGTGCCAGCAGTTTATATGGACAGGGTCAGTACACTGAAGCTTTCTTT CASSLYGQGQYTEAFF
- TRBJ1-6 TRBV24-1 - TGTGCCTCTAACCGGGGGTGGAATTCACCCCTCCACTTT CASNRGWNSPLHF
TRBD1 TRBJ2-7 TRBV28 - TGTGCCGCCCTGGGACAGGGTTATGTCTACGAGCAGTACTTC CAALGQGYVYEQYF
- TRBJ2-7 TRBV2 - TGTGCCAGCAGTCAAGACTTCTACGAGCAGTACTTC CASSQDFYEQYF
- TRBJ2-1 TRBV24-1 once TGTGCCACCAGTGATTCCCAAAGACAGACAGAGTACAATGAGCAGTTCTTC CATSDSQRQTEYNEQFF
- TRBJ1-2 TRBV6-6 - TGTGCCAGCAGAAGAATCGGACAGCCAACGGGCTACACCTTC CASRRIGQPTGYTF
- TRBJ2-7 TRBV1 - TGCACCAGCAGCCAAGATAACAGGGGCCACGAGCAGTACTTC CTSSQDNRGHEQYF
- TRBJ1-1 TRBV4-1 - TGCGCCAGCAGCCCAAGCCCGGGGGCTGAAGCTTTCTTT CASSPSPGAEAFF
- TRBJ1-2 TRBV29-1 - TGCAGCGTTGAAGGCAGCAGGGGAAATGACTATGGCTACACCTTC CSVEGSRGNDYGYTF
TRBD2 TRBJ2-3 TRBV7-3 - TGTGCCAGCAGCCTGACTAGCGGGGGGGCTTTTACGCAGTATTTT CASSLTSGGAFTQYF
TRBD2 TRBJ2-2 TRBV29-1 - TGCAGCGTTGATATTAGCGGGAGCAACACCGGGGAGCTGTTTTTT CSVDISGSNTGELFF
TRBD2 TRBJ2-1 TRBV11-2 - TGTGCCAGCAGCTTATCCACTAGCGGAGGGTGGTTTGAGCAGTTCTTC CASSLSTSGGWFEQFF
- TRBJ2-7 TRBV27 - TGTGCCAGCAGTTTTTTTAGCGGAATCACCTACGAGCAGTACTTC CASSFFSGITYEQYF